Shown below are 10 T cell receptor beta chains from a single sample sequenced in a study of Graves' ophthalmopathy and Graves' hyperthyroidism. RNA served as the template for amplifying TCR beta CDR3 regions. The first round was an RT-PCR with HTBI primers, and the second round was a multiplex PCR. TCRdb independently ran MiXCR on the multiplex PCR reads; one entry per CDR3 protein. Of 40,000 or so distinct CDR3 sequences listed, roughly 49% were seen once; the top ten hold about 26%. What was sequenced was peripheral blood. These receptors originate from an adult woman with stable Graves' hyperthyroidism.

The chain couples TRBV7-2 to TRBJ2-5; 7 nucleotides agree with TRBD2. The length of the CDR3 is 14 residues. Germline assignment: CDR1 SGHTA and CDR2 FQGNSA. The J segment lost 5 bases and the V segment lost 3 bases, leaving 6 bases of the junction unmatched. CDR3 sequence (DNA): TGTGCCAGCAGCTTGGCGGGAGTGCGGGAGACCCAGTACTTC. It encodes CASSLAGVRETQYF.

This CDR3 is CASSRGVTSGSSYEQYF. Written as DNA, the CDR3 is TGTGCCAGCAGCCGTGGGGTTACTAGCGGGAGCTCCTACGAGCAGTACTTC. The V and J genes are TRBV6-5 and TRBJ2-7; TRBD2 matches at 11 bases. CDR3 length: 17 residues. V shed 6 bases, J shed 0 bases, and the junction held 10 bases outside the gene matches. Germline CDR1 and CDR2: MNHEY and SVGAGI.

This clonotype has a count of ten or more. V and J are TRBV11-3 and TRBJ2-2, with D hard to call. The CDR3 sequence is 14 residues long. V was shortened by 5 bases and J by 6 bases, with 13 bases between the two germline ends. Germline V gene sequence: CDR1 SGHNT, CDR2 YENEEA. CDR3 in amino acids: CASSPGQRSGELFF. CDR3 coding DNA: TGTGCCAGCAGCCCAGGCCAACGATCCGGGGAGCTGTTTTTT.

V gene TRBV7-9 combines with J gene TRBJ2-2; TRBD1 aligns across 8 bases. The CDR3 extends over 17 amino acids. The V and J ends lost 3 bases and 1 base, in that order; junction bases with no gene match: 7. Germline lookup yields CDR1 SEHNR and CDR2 FQNEAQ (reference sequence). This CDR3 is CASSFPPGTGNTGELFF. CDR3 bases: TGTGCCAGCAGCTTCCCACCCGGGACAGGGAACACCGGGGAGCTGTTTTTT.

This clonotype was picked up many times. The J gene is TRBJ1-1, the V gene TRBV10-3, with TRBD1 identical over 7 bases. The trim removed 4 bases at V and 6 bases at J, leaving 5 bases unmatched. This CDR3 is built from 13 residues. Germline-derived CDR1 and CDR2 are ENHRY and SYGVKD. CDR3 protein: CAISATGKAEAFF. The CDR3 coding sequence is TGTGCCATCAGTGCGACAGGGAAGGCTGAAGCTTTCTTT.

J is TRBJ1-4 and V is TRBV13; TRBD1 aligns across 12 bases. There are 14 residues in the CDR3. V lost 8 bases, J lost 8 bases, and 6 bases stayed unmatched. Germline CDR1 is PRHDT and CDR2 is FYEKMQ (reference sequence). The CDR3 bases are TGTGCCAGCCCCGCCGGGACAGGGGGCGAAAAACTGTTTTTT. Translating it yields CASPAGTGGEKLFF.

This clonotype is a singleton in its sample. At one of its ends the junction is not consistent with the germline gene, which may arise from a read error. The chain is built from TRBV7-2 and TRBJ2-2, with 8 nucleotides matching TRBD1. Germline lookup yields CDR1 SGHTA and CDR2 FQGNSA. The CDR3 has 13 residues. CDR3 sequence: CASSPDRVGEVVF. The CDR3 nucleotides are TGTGCCAGCAGCCCGGACAGGGTCGGGGAAGTTGTTTTT.

This clonotype was recorded at least ten times. This chain uses TRBV18 with TRBJ1-4; D ambiguous. This CDR3 is 13 amino acids long. CDR1 and CDR2 from the germline V gene are KGHSH and LQKENI. V was clipped by 3 bases and J by 14 bases, with 16 bases between them. The CDR3 region has the DNA TGTGCCAGCTCACCGGACCCAGCCCGCGAGCTGTTTTTT. It encodes CASSPDPARELFF.

The chain is built from TRBV7-9 and TRBJ1-2; possible D gene TRBD1, 6 bases. Deletions cut 5 bases from V and 9 bases from J, with 16 bases between. Germline-derived CDR1 and CDR2 are SEHNR and FQNEAQ (reference sequence). This CDR3 spans 13 amino acids. CDR3 sequence (DNA): TGTGCCAGCAGCGTCCTTACAGGGCGGAGCTACACCTTC. It encodes CASSVLTGRSYTF.

Judged by abundance, this clonotype is medium-sized. The chain combines TRBV9 with TRBJ1-4, with 9 positions matching TRBD1. Trimming at V came to 3 bases and at J to 5 bases, leaving 2 bases not matched to a gene. The CDR3 consists of 14 residues. Germline V gives CDR1 SGDLS, CDR2 YYNGEE. The CDR3 DNA sequence: TGTGCCAGCAGCGCAGGGACAGGGAATGAAAAACTGTTTTTT. It translates to CASSAGTGNEKLFF.